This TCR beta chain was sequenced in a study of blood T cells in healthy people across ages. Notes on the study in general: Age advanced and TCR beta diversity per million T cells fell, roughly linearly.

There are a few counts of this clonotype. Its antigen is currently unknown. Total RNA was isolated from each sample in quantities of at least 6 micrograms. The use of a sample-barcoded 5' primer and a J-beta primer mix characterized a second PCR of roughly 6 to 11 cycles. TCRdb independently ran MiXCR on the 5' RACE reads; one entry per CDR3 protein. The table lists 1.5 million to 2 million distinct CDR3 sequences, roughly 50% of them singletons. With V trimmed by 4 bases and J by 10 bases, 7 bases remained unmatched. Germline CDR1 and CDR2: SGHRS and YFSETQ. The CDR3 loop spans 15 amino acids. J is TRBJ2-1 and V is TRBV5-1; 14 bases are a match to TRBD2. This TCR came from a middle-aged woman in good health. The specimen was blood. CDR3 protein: CASSQTSGGAQEQFF. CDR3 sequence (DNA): TGCGCCAGCAGCCAGACTAGCGGGGGGGCCCAAGAGCAGTTCTTC.